The 26 T cell receptor beta chains below were found in one sample sequenced in a study of blood T cell repertoires in COVID-19. The table came from immunoSEQ multiplex PCR; TCRdb's copy has only in-frame clones and leaves some out. The sample comprises approximately 10,000 clones, just over 75% of which are singletons, and 30% to 45% rests with the top ten. Specimen: peripheral blood. These receptors originate from a human donor in a cohort sampled during active COVID-19.

This clone was counted between two and nine times. CDR3 nucleotide sequence: TGCGCCAGCAGCTGGCAGTCCGATGAGCAGTTCTTC. Its protein product is CASSWQSDEQFF. J is TRBJ2-1 and V is TRBV5-1; the D is unclear. With 3 bases removed from V and 8 bases from J, the gap between germline ends came to 9 bases. Germline lookup yields CDR1 SGHRS and CDR2 YFSETQ. The CDR3 has 12 residues.

The chain couples TRBV5-6 to TRBJ2-5, with a weak D call TRBD2 (6 bases). Trimming removed 2 bases at V and 0 bases at J, with 11 bases between. The CDR3 is made up of 15 amino acids. Germline assignment: CDR1 SGHDT and CDR2 YYEEEE. As DNA, the CDR3 is TGTGCCAGCAGCTTCACGGGACTTAACCAAGAGACCCAGTACTTC. Encoded protein: CASSFTGLNQETQYF.

The chain employs TRBV5-1 and TRBJ2-2; 9 bases are a match to TRBD1. The CDR3 consists of 15 residues. Trimming cost V 4 bases and J 6 bases; bases outside gene matches: 7. The V gene's germline CDR1 is SGHRS and CDR2 YFSETQ. The CDR3 nucleotides are TGCGCCAGCAGCCCGGAGACAGGGGGGGCCGGGGAGCTGTTTTTT. Its translation: CASSPETGGAGELFF.

This chain connects TRBV5-4 to TRBJ2-7, with 13 nucleotides matching TRBD2. The CDR3 length is 16 residues. Germline assignment: CDR1 SGHNT and CDR2 YYREEE (reference sequence). With V trimmed by 0 bases and J by 7 bases, 7 bases remained unmatched. The DNA for the CDR3 is TGTGCCAGCAGCTTGGCCGGGGGACTAGCGGGGTTGGAGCAGTACTTC. Its protein product is CASSLAGGLAGLEQYF.

The J gene is TRBJ2-4, the V gene TRBV7-8; 11 nucleotides align to TRBD2. This CDR3 has 18 amino acids. Germline V lookup: CDR1 SGHVS, CDR2 FQNEAQ. With 1 base clipped from V and 5 bases from J, the junction kept 10 bases outside the gene matches. This CDR3 reads CASSLVVASGGRQNIQYF. The CDR3 nucleotides are TGTGCCAGCAGCTTAGTCGTGGCTAGCGGGGGGCGCCAAAACATTCAGTACTTC.

This clone was recorded a few times. The rearrangement joins TRBV6-4 to TRBJ2-3; TRBD2 is a possible D gene (6 bases). The V gene's germline CDR1 is MRHNA and CDR2 SNTAGT. V was trimmed by 5 bases and J by 4 bases, leaving 13 bases between them. The CDR3 sequence is 14 residues long. The CDR3 DNA is TGTGCCAGCAGTCCCGGGGGTGCGGCAGATACGCAGTATTTT. It specifies CASSPGGAADTQYF.

This clone was observed a handful of times. The chain combines TRBV6-5 with TRBJ1-1, with D maybe TRBD1 (6 bases). The germline V gene encodes CDR1 MNHEY and CDR2 SVGAGI. V lost 2 bases to trimming and J lost 4 bases, with 14 bases between them. This CDR3 comprises 15 residues. The CDR3 loop reads CASSYGTGWGTEAFF. In nucleotides, the CDR3 is TGTGCCAGCAGTTACGGTACAGGGTGGGGCACTGAAGCTTTCTTT.

This clone was seen once. The CDR3 region is CASSSKGGSHIYEQYF. The CDR3 DNA is TGTGCCAGTAGTTCCAAGGGAGGCAGTCACATCTACGAGCAGTACTTC. The chain combines TRBV19 with TRBJ2-7; TRBD2 might be the D (6 bases). Germline assignment: CDR1 LNHDA and CDR2 SQIVND (reference sequence). V was trimmed by 5 bases and J by 3 bases, leaving 20 bases between them. CDR3 size: 16 residues.

The V call is TRBV28, the J call TRBJ1-6; a weak D match, TRBD1 (5 bases). Germline CDR1 MDHEN, CDR2 SYDVKM. The length of the CDR3 is 15 residues. The germline V and J ends were trimmed by 6 bases and 7 bases, with 16 bases remaining between them. CDR3 bases: TGTGCCAGCAGCAGGCGGGGCAGAGCGAATTCACCCCTCCACTTT. Its translation is CASSRRGRANSPLHF.

The rearrangement joins TRBV19 to TRBJ2-2, with 10 bases identical to TRBD2. The CDR3 spans 16 residues. Germline V gives CDR1 LNHDA, CDR2 SQIVND (reference sequence). The junction had 8 bases not matched to a gene; V was cut back by 5 bases and J by 5 bases. CDR3 DNA: TGTGCCAGTAGTGTCGTAGCGGGGGGACGAACCGGGGAGCTGTTTTTT. Protein sequence: CASSVVAGGRTGELFF. Looking up the rest from reference TRBV19 and TRBJ2-2 gives the full variable domain: DGGITQSPKYLFRKEGQNVTLSCEQNLNHDAMYWYRQDPGQGLRLIYYSQIVNDFQKGDIAEGYSVSREKKESFPLTVTSAQKNPTAFYLCASSVVAGGRTGELFFGEGSRLTVL.

This chain uses TRBV7-2 with TRBJ2-7; D is ambiguous. In germline, CDR1 is SGHTA, CDR2 FQGNSA. Trimming left V 2 bases short and J 5 bases short, with 4 bases between. There are 11 residues in the CDR3. The CDR3 is CASSLLNEQYF. CDR3 DNA sequence: TGTGCCAGCAGCTTACTTAACGAGCAGTACTTC. Together with reference TRBV7-2 and TRBJ2-7, the CDR3 gives the full variable domain: GAGVSQSPSNKVTEKGKDVELRCDPISGHTALYWYRQSLGQGLEFLIYFQGNSAPDKSGLPSDRFSAERTGGSVSTLTIQRTQQEDSAVYLCASSLLNEQYFGPGTRLTVT.

J is TRBJ2-7 and V is TRBV28; 7 bases line up with TRBD1. CDR1 MDHEN and CDR2 SYDVKM come from the germline V gene. The CDR3 covers 12 residues. Trimming took 7 bases from V and 3 from J; bases not matched to a gene: 3. The CDR3 DNA reads TGTGCCAGCACGACAGGGATCTACGAGCAGTACTTC. Protein product: CASTTGIYEQYF.

This chain uses TRBV6-5 with TRBJ2-7; TRBD1 aligns across 10 bases. The CDR3 totals 15 residues. The germline V gene encodes CDR1 MNHEY and CDR2 SVGAGI. Trimming cost V 3 bases and J 4 bases; bases outside gene matches: 6. CDR3 loop: CASSYSTGGGYEQYF. The CDR3 bases are TGTGCCAGCAGTTATTCGACAGGGGGCGGTTACGAGCAGTACTTC.

V is TRBV30 and J is TRBJ1-1, with 10 bases fitting TRBD1. This CDR3 spans 14 amino acids. Germline V gene sequence: CDR1 GTSNPN, CDR2 SVGIG (reference sequence). V shed 5 bases, J shed 2 bases, and the junction held 5 bases outside the gene matches. This chain's CDR3 is CAWERDRGNTEAFF. The CDR3 bases are TGTGCCTGGGAAAGGGACAGGGGTAACACTGAAGCTTTCTTT.

The rearrangement joins TRBV11-3 to TRBJ1-4, with no clear D. Germline lookup yields CDR1 SGHNT and CDR2 YENEEA. V lost 0 bases, J lost 4 bases, and 9 bases lay in between. The CDR3 consists of 15 residues. CDR3 amino acids: CASSLERAGNEKLFF. In nucleotides, the CDR3 is TGTGCCAGCAGCTTAGAGCGGGCTGGTAATGAAAAACTGTTTTTT.

This chain links TRBV7-8 with TRBJ2-5, with 9 nucleotides matching TRBD1. V lost 2 bases and J lost 14; bases outside the gene matches: 6. The CDR3 totals 12 residues. The germline gives CDR1 SGHVS, CDR2 FQNEAQ. CDR3 sequence reads: CASSLMGQGIYF. In DNA form, the CDR3 reads TGTGCCAGCAGCTTAATGGGACAGGGTATCTACTTC. The variable domain in full, with the rest retrieved from reference TRBV7-8 and TRBJ2-5, is GAGVSQSPRYKVAKRGQDVALRCDPISGHVSLFWYQQALGQGPEFLTYFQNEAQLDKSGLPSDRFFAERPEGSVSTLKIQRTQQEDSAVYLCASSLMGQGIYFGPGTRLLVL.

V gene TRBV12-3 or TRBV12-4 combines with J gene TRBJ1-2; TRBD1 agrees at 8 bases. This CDR3 comprises 13 residues. V lost 7 bases to trimming and J lost 5 bases; unmatched junction nucleotides: 6. CDR3 DNA: TGTGCCAGCACCGGGACAGGCCAATATGGCTACACCTTC. This encodes CASTGTGQYGYTF.

The V and J genes are TRBV5-1 and TRBJ1-6; D may be TRBD1 (5 bases). Trimming left V 0 bases short and J 7 bases short, with 11 bases between. The CDR3 spans 15 residues. The germline V gene has CDR1 SGHRS and CDR2 YFSETQ. In nucleotides, the CDR3 is TGCGCCAGCAGCTTGGCCGGGGGGGACAATTCACCCCTCCACTTT. Residues: CASSLAGGDNSPLHF.

This chain joins TRBV19 and TRBJ1-1; 8 nucleotides agree with TRBD1. The V and J ends lost 6 bases and 4 bases, in that order; junction bases with no gene match: 7. The CDR3 is made up of 14 amino acids. The germline CDR1 and CDR2 sequences are LNHDA and SQIVND (reference sequence). The CDR3 bases are TGTGCCAGTAGAGGGACAGGCGGAGGCACTGAAGCTTTCTTT. Its translation is CASRGTGGGTEAFF.

The chain links TRBV4-3 to TRBJ2-1; 11 bases map to TRBD2. J lost 7 bases, V lost 4 bases, and 9 bases had no gene match. The CDR3 spans 16 residues. CDR1 LGHNA and CDR2 YSLEER come from the germline V gene. The CDR3 is CASSLSSGGASNEQFF. CDR3 nucleotides: TGCGCCAGCAGCCTCAGTAGCGGGGGGGCCTCAAATGAGCAGTTCTTC.

This sequence joins TRBV19 and TRBJ1-5; D unclear. The V and J ends lost 2 bases and 2 bases respectively, with 4 bases between them. CDR3 length: 13 residues. CDR1 is LNHDA and CDR2 is SQIVND in the germline V gene (reference sequence). The chain's CDR3 is CASSIIGNQPQHF. CDR3 DNA: TGTGCCAGTAGTATAATCGGCAATCAGCCCCAGCATTTT. The variable domain in full, completed from reference TRBV19 and TRBJ1-5, reads DGGITQSPKYLFRKEGQNVTLSCEQNLNHDAMYWYRQDPGQGLRLIYYSQIVNDFQKGDIAEGYSVSREKKESFPLTVTSAQKNPTAFYLCASSIIGNQPQHFGDGTRLSIL.

The rearrangement links TRBV28 to TRBJ1-5; no clear D. This CDR3 has 15 amino acids. The V gene lost 5 bases and the J gene lost 2 bases, with 13 bases spanning the gap. Germline V lookup: CDR1 MDHEN, CDR2 SYDVKM. The CDR3 sequence: CASSKQRGGNQPQHF. The CDR3 region has the DNA TGTGCCAGCAGTAAACAGCGGGGTGGCAATCAGCCCCAGCATTTT. The full variable domain, with the rest looked up from reference TRBV28 and TRBJ1-5, is DVKVTQSSRYLVKRTGEKVFLECVQDMDHENMFWYRQDPGLGLRLIYFSYDVKMKEKGDIPEGYSVSREKKERFSLILESASTNQTSMYLCASSKQRGGNQPQHFGDGTRLSIL.

The rearrangement links TRBV9 to TRBJ1-2, with a possible D match to TRBD1 (5 bases). The V and J ends lost 0 bases and 3 bases respectively, with 9 bases between them. Germline V lookup: CDR1 SGDLS, CDR2 YYNGEE. CDR3 length: 14 residues. The CDR3 loop reads CASSVGRVDYGYTF. In DNA, the CDR3 is TGTGCCAGCAGCGTAGGCAGGGTTGACTATGGCTACACCTTC. Full variable domain (rest looked up from reference TRBV9 and TRBJ1-2): DSGVTQTPKHLITATGQRVTLRCSPRSGDLSVYWYQQSLDQGLQFLIQYYNGEERAKGNILERFSAQQFPDLHSELNLSSLELGDSALYFCASSVGRVDYGYTFGSGTRLTVV.

This chain links TRBV5-6 with TRBJ2-7, with a tentative D call TRBD2 (5 bases). The CDR3 has 14 amino acids. V gave up 1 base and J gave up 2 bases, with 10 bases separating them. CDR1 is SGHDT, CDR2 YYEEEE, per germline. The CDR3 reads CASSLYPGTYEQYF. The CDR3 nucleotides read TGTGCCAGCAGCTTGTATCCGGGGACCTACGAGCAGTACTTC.

V usage is TRBV11-3 and J usage is TRBJ2-1; 11 bases align to TRBD2. The J segment lost 7 bases and the V segment lost 1 base, leaving 6 bases of the junction unmatched. Per germline, CDR1 SGHNT and CDR2 YENEEA. This CDR3 spans 16 amino acids. The CDR3 region has the DNA TGTGCCAGCAGCTTAGGAATAGCGGGGGGGAAAAATGAGCAGTTCTTC. Encoded protein: CASSLGIAGGKNEQFF.

The rearrangement uses TRBV9 and TRBJ2-2, with 8 positions matching TRBD1. Germline assignment: CDR1 SGDLS and CDR2 YYNGEE. The CDR3 sequence is 16 residues long. V lost 4 bases to trimming and J lost 6 bases; unmatched junction nucleotides: 11. The CDR3 DNA is TGTGCCAGCAGCAAAACGGGACAGGCTGCGTCCGGGGAGCTGTTTTTT. Its translation is CASSKTGQAASGELFF. The whole variable domain, remainder taken from reference TRBV9 and TRBJ2-2, is DSGVTQTPKHLITATGQRVTLRCSPRSGDLSVYWYQQSLDQGLQFLIQYYNGEERAKGNILERFSAQQFPDLHSELNLSSLELGDSALYFCASSKTGQAASGELFFGEGSRLTVL.